The sequence of this T cell receptor beta chain was determined in a study of blood T cells in healthy people across ages. Study-wide findings and caveats: When one million T cells were used, diversity estimates were thought to be underestimates.

The use of a sample-barcoded 5' primer and a J-beta primer mix characterized a second PCR of roughly 7 to 11 cycles. MiXCR, applied by TCRdb to the 5' RACE reads, yields one record per CDR3 protein. Of 600,000 to 1,000,000 distinct CDR3 sequences listed, 20% to 25% are singletons. This clonotype has only a few counts. Its antigen is not identified. Donors each provided roughly 10 milliliters of peripheral blood. The CDR3 has 14 amino acids. The ends lost 6 bases at V and 4 bases at J; junction bases unmatched: 8. Germline values: CDR1 SGDLS, CDR2 YYNGEE. The data also belong to a second study, concerning T cells of mothers and their children. That paper notes: The shaping of TCR recombination output by thymic selection is similar in related and unrelated pairs.

This TCR came from a boy between 10 and 17 years old in good health. The genes are TRBV9 and TRBJ1-1, with 8 bases that match TRBD1. The sequenced sample consisted of blood. CDR3 coding DNA: TGTGCCAGCAAGACCGGGACAGGCGGCACTGAAGCTTTCTTT. Translated: CASKTGTGGTEAFF.